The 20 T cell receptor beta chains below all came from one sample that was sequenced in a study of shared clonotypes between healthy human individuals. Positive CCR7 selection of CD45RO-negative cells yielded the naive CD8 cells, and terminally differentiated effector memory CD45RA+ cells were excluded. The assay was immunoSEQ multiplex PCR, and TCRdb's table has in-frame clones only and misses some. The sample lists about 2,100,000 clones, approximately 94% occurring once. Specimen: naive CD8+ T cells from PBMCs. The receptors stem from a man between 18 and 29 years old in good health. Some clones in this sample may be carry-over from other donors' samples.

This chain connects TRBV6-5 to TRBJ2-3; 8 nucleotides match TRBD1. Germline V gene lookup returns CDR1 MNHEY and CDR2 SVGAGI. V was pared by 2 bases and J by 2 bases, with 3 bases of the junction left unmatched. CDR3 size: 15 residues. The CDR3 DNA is TGTGCCAGCAGTTACAGGACAGGGAACACAGATACGCAGTATTTT. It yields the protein CASSYRTGNTDTQYF.

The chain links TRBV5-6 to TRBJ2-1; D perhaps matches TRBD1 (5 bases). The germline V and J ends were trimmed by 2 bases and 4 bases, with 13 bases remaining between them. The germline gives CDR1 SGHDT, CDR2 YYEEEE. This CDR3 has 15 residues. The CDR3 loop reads CASSLGAQYYNEQFF. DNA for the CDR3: TGTGCCAGCAGCTTAGGGGCTCAATATTACAATGAGCAGTTCTTC.

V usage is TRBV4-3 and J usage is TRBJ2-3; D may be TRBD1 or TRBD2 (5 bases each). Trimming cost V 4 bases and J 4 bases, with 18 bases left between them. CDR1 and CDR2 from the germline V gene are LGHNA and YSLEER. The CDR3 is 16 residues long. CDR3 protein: CASSPPWGSTADTQYF. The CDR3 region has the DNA TGCGCCAGCAGCCCGCCTTGGGGGAGTACGGCAGATACGCAGTATTTT.

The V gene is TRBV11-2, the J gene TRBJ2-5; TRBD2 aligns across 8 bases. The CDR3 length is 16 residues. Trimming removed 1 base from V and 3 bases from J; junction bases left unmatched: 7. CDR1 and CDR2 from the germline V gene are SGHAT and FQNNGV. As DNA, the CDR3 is TGTGCCAGCAGCTTAGTTCTGGTTAGCGGGAAAGAGACCCAGTACTTC. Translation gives CASSLVLVSGKETQYF.

The CDR3 DNA sequence: TGTGCCAGCAGCCTAGGGACGTATAGCAATCAGCCCCAGCATTTT. Its protein product is CASSLGTYSNQPQHF. This chain links TRBV5-6 with TRBJ1-5; tentatively, D is TRBD1 (5 bases). The V gene's germline CDR1 is SGHDT and CDR2 YYEEEE. The CDR3 loop spans 15 amino acids. The V end was cut by 4 bases, the J end by 0 bases, with 11 bases between.

Here the CDR3 reads CASSAMGPDMREQYF. The CDR3 region has the DNA TGTGCCAGCAGCGCCATGGGCCCCGACATGAGGGAGCAGTACTTC. V gene TRBV7-9 combines with J gene TRBJ2-7; D ambiguous. Germline assignment: CDR1 SEHNR and CDR2 FQNEAQ (reference sequence). The CDR3 sequence is 15 residues long. The V and J ends lost 5 bases and 7 bases respectively, with 21 bases between them. The variable domain in full, with the rest retrieved from reference TRBV7-9 and TRBJ2-7, is DTGVSQNPRHKITKRGQNVTFRCDPISEHNRLYWYRQTLGQGPEFLTYFQNEAQLEKSRLLSDRFSAERPKGSFSTLEIQRTEQGDSAMYLCASSAMGPDMREQYFGPGTRLTVT.

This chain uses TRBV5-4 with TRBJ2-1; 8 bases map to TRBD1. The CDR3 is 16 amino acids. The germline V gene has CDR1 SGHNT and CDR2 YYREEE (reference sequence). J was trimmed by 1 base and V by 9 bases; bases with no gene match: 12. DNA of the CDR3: TGTGCCACTACCTTGAACAGGGGGTGGTCCTACAATGAGCAGTTCTTC. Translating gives CATTLNRGWSYNEQFF.

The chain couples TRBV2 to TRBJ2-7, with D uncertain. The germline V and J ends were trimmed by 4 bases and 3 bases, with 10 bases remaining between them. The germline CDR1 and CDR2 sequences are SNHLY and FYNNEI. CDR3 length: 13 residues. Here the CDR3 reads CASSGGGYYEQYF. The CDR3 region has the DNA TGTGCCAGCAGTGGTGGTGGGTACTACGAGCAGTACTTC.

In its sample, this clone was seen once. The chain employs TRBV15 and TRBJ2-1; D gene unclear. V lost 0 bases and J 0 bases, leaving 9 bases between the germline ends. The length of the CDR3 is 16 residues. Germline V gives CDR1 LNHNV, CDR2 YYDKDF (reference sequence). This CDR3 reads CATSRDLASSYNEQFF. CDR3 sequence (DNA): TGTGCCACCAGCAGAGATCTTGCTAGCTCCTACAATGAGCAGTTCTTC.

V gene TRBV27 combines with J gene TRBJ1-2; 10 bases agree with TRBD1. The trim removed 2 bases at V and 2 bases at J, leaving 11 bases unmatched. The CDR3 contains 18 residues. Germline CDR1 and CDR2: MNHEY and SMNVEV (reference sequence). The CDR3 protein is CASSLIGGTGEGNYGYTF. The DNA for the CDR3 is TGTGCCAGCAGTTTAATAGGCGGGACAGGGGAAGGCAACTATGGCTACACCTTC.

The CDR3 nucleotides are TGCAGCGTCCAGGGGGATAGCAATCAGCCCCAGCATTTT. Protein product: CSVQGDSNQPQHF. V usage is TRBV29-1 and J usage is TRBJ1-5; TRBD1 matches at 7 bases. The ends lost 6 bases at V and 0 bases at J; junction bases unmatched: 2. There are 13 residues in the CDR3. Germline V gene sequence: CDR1 SQVTM, CDR2 ANQGSEA.

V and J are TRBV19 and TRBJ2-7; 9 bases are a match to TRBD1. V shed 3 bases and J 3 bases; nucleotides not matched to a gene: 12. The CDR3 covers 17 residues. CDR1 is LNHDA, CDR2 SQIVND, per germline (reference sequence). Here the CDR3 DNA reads TGTGCCAGTAGTATTAACCTGCGGGACAGGGTAAACTACGAGCAGTACTTC. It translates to CASSINLRDRVNYEQYF.

The CDR3 is CAAGSGAPYEQYF. The CDR3 DNA reads TGTGCCGCCGGTAGCGGGGCACCCTACGAGCAGTACTTC. The chain joins TRBV15 to TRBJ2-7, with 8 positions matching TRBD2. Germline V gene lookup returns CDR1 LNHNV and CDR2 YYDKDF (reference sequence). This CDR3 is 13 amino acids long. Losses at the gene ends were 11 bases for V and 2 bases for J; bases not matched to a gene: 8.

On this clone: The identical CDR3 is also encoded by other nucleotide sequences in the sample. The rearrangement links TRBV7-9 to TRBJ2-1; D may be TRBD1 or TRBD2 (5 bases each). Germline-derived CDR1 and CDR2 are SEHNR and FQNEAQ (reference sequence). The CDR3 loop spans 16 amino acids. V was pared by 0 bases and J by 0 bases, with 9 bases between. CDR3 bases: TGTGCCAGCAGCTTAGCCCCAGGGAGCTCCTACAATGAGCAGTTCTTC. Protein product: CASSLAPGSSYNEQFF.

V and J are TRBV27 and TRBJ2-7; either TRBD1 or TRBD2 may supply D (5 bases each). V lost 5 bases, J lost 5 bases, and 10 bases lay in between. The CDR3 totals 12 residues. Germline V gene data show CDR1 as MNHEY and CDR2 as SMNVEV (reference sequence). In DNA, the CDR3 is TGTGCCAGCAGTGGGACGGTCCACGAGCAGTACTTC. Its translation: CASSGTVHEQYF.

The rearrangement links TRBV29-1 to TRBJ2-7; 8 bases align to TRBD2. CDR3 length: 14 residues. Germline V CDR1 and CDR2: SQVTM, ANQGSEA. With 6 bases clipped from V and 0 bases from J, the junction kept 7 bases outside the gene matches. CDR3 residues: CSVGRGARSYEQYF. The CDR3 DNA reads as TGCAGCGTCGGGCGGGGGGCGCGCTCCTACGAGCAGTACTTC.

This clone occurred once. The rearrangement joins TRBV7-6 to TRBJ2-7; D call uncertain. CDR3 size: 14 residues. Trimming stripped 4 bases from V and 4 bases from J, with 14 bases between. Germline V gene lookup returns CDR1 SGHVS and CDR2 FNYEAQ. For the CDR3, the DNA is TGTGCCAGCAGCTCCCCCCCGTCAAAGTACGAGCAGTACTTC. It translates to CASSSPPSKYEQYF.

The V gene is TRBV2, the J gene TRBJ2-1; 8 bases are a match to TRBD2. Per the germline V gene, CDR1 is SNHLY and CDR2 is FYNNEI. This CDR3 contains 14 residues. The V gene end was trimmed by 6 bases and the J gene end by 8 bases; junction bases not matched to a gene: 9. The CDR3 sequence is CASRMGAGDHEQFF. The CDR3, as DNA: TGTGCCAGCAGAATGGGAGCGGGAGACCATGAGCAGTTCTTC.

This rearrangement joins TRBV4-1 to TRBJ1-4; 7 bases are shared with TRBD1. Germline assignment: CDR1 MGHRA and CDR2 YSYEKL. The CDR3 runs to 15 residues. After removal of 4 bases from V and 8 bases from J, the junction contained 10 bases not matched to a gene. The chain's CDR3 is CASSPVTGFTEKLFF. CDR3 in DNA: TGCGCCAGCAGCCCCGTGACAGGGTTTACGGAAAAACTGTTTTTT.

The CDR3 DNA is TGTGCCAGCAGTTCCGACCGTCCGAGTGAGTTTGAGACCCAGTACTTC. It is translated as CASSSDRPSEFETQYF. The chain combines TRBV6-5 with TRBJ2-5, with D unresolved. The CDR3 extends over 16 amino acids. Germline assignment: CDR1 MNHEY and CDR2 SVGAGI. V was shortened by 4 bases and J by 5 bases, with 20 bases between the two germline ends.